The 8 T cell receptor beta chains reported below all come from one sample, sequenced in a study of blood T cell repertoires in COVID-19. The repertoire was sequenced with immunoSEQ multiplex PCR; TCRdb's copy has only in-frame clones and lacks some. Counted here are 85,000 to 130,000 clones, roughly 90% occurring once; the ten biggest clones make up approximately 5.5%. Sequenced material: peripheral blood. The receptor set was obtained from a human donor in a cohort sampled during active COVID-19.

The genes are TRBV7-6 and TRBJ2-1; 14 nucleotides agree with TRBD2. Germline CDR1 reads SGHVS; CDR2 reads FNYEAQ. Unmatched junction bases numbered 12, after V lost 5 bases and J lost 3 bases. The CDR3 covers 19 residues. The CDR3 DNA reads TGTGCCAGCAGCGATTCTCCGGGACTAGCGGGGGAAAACTACAATGAGCAGTTCTTC. It is translated as CASSDSPGLAGENYNEQFF.

The chain links TRBV28 to TRBJ1-1; tentatively, D is TRBD1 (5 bases). CDR3 length: 17 amino acids. V shed 8 bases and J shed 4 bases, with 26 bases lying between them. Per germline, CDR1 MDHEN and CDR2 SYDVKM. The CDR3 here is CASPRPGDSPPSTEAFF. The CDR3 DNA sequence: TGTGCCAGCCCCCGACCTGGGGACTCACCGCCCAGCACTGAAGCTTTCTTT.

The chain is built from TRBV2 and TRBJ1-6; D is possibly TRBD1 (5 bases). The V gene lost 6 bases and the J gene lost 8 bases, with 11 bases spanning the gap. CDR1 and CDR2 (germline): SNHLY, FYNNEI. CDR3 length equals 13 residues. The CDR3 reads CASRAFRDSPLHF. CDR3 coding DNA: TGTGCCAGCAGAGCTTTCAGGGATTCACCCCTCCACTTT. The entire variable domain, with the rest obtained from reference TRBV2 and TRBJ1-6, is as follows: EPEVTQTPSHQVTQMGQEVILRCVPISNHLYFYWYRQILGQKVEFLVSFYNNEISEKSEIFDDQFSVERPDGSNFTLKIRSTKLEDSAMYFCASRAFRDSPLHFGNGTRLTVT.

The rearrangement joins TRBV7-9 to TRBJ2-2; D not certain. V shed 1 base and J shed 6 bases, with 15 bases lying between them. Germline CDR1 reads SEHNR; CDR2 reads FQNEAQ (reference sequence). The CDR3 loop spans 16 amino acids. CDR3 region: CASSLGLAGFPGELFF. In nucleotides, the CDR3 is TGTGCCAGCAGCTTAGGGCTGGCCGGGTTCCCCGGGGAGCTGTTTTTT.

V gene TRBV7-3 combines with J gene TRBJ2-3, with 11 bases fitting TRBD2. V lost 5 bases, J lost 6 bases, and 7 bases stayed unmatched. CDR1 is SGHTA, CDR2 FQGTGA, per germline. The CDR3 extends over 15 amino acids. This CDR3 is CASSLGTSGYDTQYF. The CDR3 DNA follows: TGTGCCAGCAGCCTAGGGACTAGCGGTTACGATACGCAGTATTTT.

V gene TRBV5-6 combines with J gene TRBJ2-4; 13 nucleotides line up with TRBD2. This CDR3 comprises 14 residues. V was clipped by 4 bases and J by 9 bases; unmatched bases: 4. Looked up from germline, CDR1 is SGHDT and CDR2 is YYEEEE. The chain's CDR3 is CASSRLAGGSIQYF. The CDR3 DNA reads TGTGCCAGCAGCCGACTAGCGGGAGGAAGCATTCAGTACTTC. Full variable domain (rest looked up from reference TRBV5-6 and TRBJ2-4): DAGVTQSPTHLIKTRGQQVTLRCSPKSGHDTVSWYQQALGQGPQFIFQYYEEEERQRGNFPDRFSGHQFPNYSSELNVNALLLGDSALYLCASSRLAGGSIQYFGAGTRLSVL.

Worth noting for this clone: The sample has other DNA sequences that encode this CDR3 too. The CDR3 DNA reads as TGTGCCAGCAGTTTAACGGGGTCCTACGAGCAGTACTTC. Its protein is CASSLTGSYEQYF. V usage is TRBV27 and J usage is TRBJ2-7, with D possibly TRBD2 on 5 matching bases. Germline CDR1 MNHEY, CDR2 SMNVEV (reference sequence). The V end was cut by 2 bases, the J end by 1 base, with 6 bases between. CDR3 size: 13 residues.

The chain uses TRBV7-2 and TRBJ2-7, with 7 bases aligning to TRBD1. CDR3 length: 14 residues. J lost 2 bases, V lost 1 base, and 2 bases had no gene match. Germline-derived CDR1 and CDR2 are SGHTA and FQGNSA. CDR3: CASSLGQGAYEQYF. In nucleotides, the CDR3 is TGTGCCAGCAGCTTAGGACAGGGAGCCTACGAGCAGTACTTC.